This is a list of T cell receptor beta chains from one sample in a study of T cells after yellow fever vaccination. MiXCR, run by TCRdb on the 5' RACE reads, gives a single entry per CDR3 protein. The sample lists 300,000 or so distinct CDR3 sequences; about 8.3% were seen once. The sequencing used PBMCs, collected 35 to 50 days after the first yellow fever vaccination. These TCRs come from a man between 18 and 29 years old who received the YFV17D yellow fever vaccine. Both conserved end residues are part of each CDR3. A D gene is named only where the DNA matches it firmly. Clone size, where shown, is once, few, many, or a class for clones that have expanded.

TRBV4-3	.	TRBJ1-1	.	TGCGCCAGCAGCCAAACCGGGACCCCGTGGGCTGAAGCTTTCTTT	CASSQTGTPWAEAFF
TRBV7-3	few	TRBJ1-1	.	TGTGCCAGCAGCTCAGAAGGGGTGACTGAAGCTTTCTTT	CASSSEGVTEAFF
TRBV3-1	few	TRBJ1-6	.	TGTGCCAGCAGCCTCAGGGAATCACCCCTCCACTTT	CASSLRESPLHF
TRBV12-3/TRBV12-4	many	TRBJ2-5	.	TGTGCCAGCGGGCTAGACCAAGAGACCCAGTACTTC	CASGLDQETQYF
TRBV18	.	TRBJ1-3	.	TGTGCCAGCTCACCCCGGGACACATTCTCTGGAAACACCATATATTTT	CASSPRDTFSGNTIYF
TRBV12-3/TRBV12-4	.	TRBJ1-2	.	TGTGCCACCCGTTCTAACTATGGCTACACCTTC	CATRSNYGYTF
TRBV7-8	few	TRBJ2-3	TRBD2	TGTGCCAGCAGCCTCAGGACTAGCGGGGGGATCAGCACAGATACGCAGTATTTT	CASSLRTSGGISTDTQYF
TRBV7-9	.	TRBJ1-4	.	TGTGCCAGCAACAAACCGGGCAGGGTAGGGGGAAAACTGTTTTTT	CASNKPGRVGGKLFF
TRBV3-1	.	TRBJ2-1	TRBD2	TGTGCCAGCAGCCCGGGACTAGCGGGGGGGCCTCATGAGCAGTTCTTC	CASSPGLAGGPHEQFF
TRBV28	few	TRBJ2-4	.	TGTGCCAGCAGTTTAGGGTCCTTACCGGGAAACATTCAGTACTTC	CASSLGSLPGNIQYF
TRBV30	many	TRBJ1-1	TRBD1	TGTGCCCGGGGACAGGGCGACACTGAAGCTTTCTTT	CARGQGDTEAFF
TRBV7-2	.	TRBJ2-5	TRBD2	TGTGCCAGCAGCTTAGTAGCGGGGCCTCAAGAGACCCAGTACTTC	CASSLVAGPQETQYF
TRBV12-3/TRBV12-4	few	TRBJ2-7	TRBD1	TGTGCCAGCTCACCACAGGGGACCTACGAGCAGTACTTC	CASSPQGTYEQYF
TRBV7-6	few	TRBJ2-7	TRBD1	TGTGCCAGCAGCTCCGCGGAGGACAGGAACGAGCAGTACTTC	CASSSAEDRNEQYF
TRBV7-2	few	TRBJ2-1	.	TGTGCCAGCAGCTTACCTAGGACAGTCAATGAGCAGTTCTTC	CASSLPRTVNEQFF
TRBV28	.	TRBJ2-1	.	TGTGCCAGCAGTTTACCCCTGGCGGGGGCGGCTGAGCAGTTCTTC	CASSLPLAGAAEQFF
TRBV13	.	TRBJ2-1	.	TGTGCCAGCAGCCGCAGGGGGGTCGGCTACAATGAGCTGTTCTTC	CASSRRGVGYNELFF
TRBV7-9	few	TRBJ1-5	.	TGTGCCAGCAGCTCTTCAGGGGAGTCAGGGAAGCCCCAGCATTTT	CASSSSGESGKPQHF
TRBV5-6	few	TRBJ2-5	.	TGTGCCAGCAGCTTTGTGGGGAGTCAAGAGACCCAGTACTTC	CASSFVGSQETQYF
TRBV5-1	.	TRBJ1-4	.	TGCGCCAGCAGCCCCGGGTCGGCAAACAATGAAAAACTGTTTTTT	CASSPGSANNEKLFF
TRBV5-1	few	TRBJ1-1	TRBD1	TGCGCCAGCATGACAGGGGGCAGCAACACTGAAGCTTTCTTT	CASMTGGSNTEAFF
TRBV7-2	many	TRBJ1-1	.	TGTGCCAGCAGCTTAAGGTGGGGGGGGAACACTGAAGCTTTCTTT	CASSLRWGGNTEAFF
TRBV20-1	.	TRBJ2-5	.	TGCAGTGTCTCCGGCCGAAAAGAGACCCAGTACTTC	CSVSGRKETQYF
TRBV6-5	few	TRBJ2-6	.	TGTGCCAGCAGTTCAACAGGGACTGGGGCCAACGTCCTGACTTTC	CASSSTGTGANVLTF
TRBV7-6	many	TRBJ2-4	.	TGTGCCAGCAGCTTAGCTTTAGCGCAGCCGGCAGCCAAAAACATTCAGTACTTC	CASSLALAQPAAKNIQYF
TRBV6-1	.	TRBJ2-1	TRBD2	TGTGCCAGCCTTTCCCCCTTAGCGGGGTATTACAATGAGCAGTTCTTC	CASLSPLAGYYNEQFF
TRBV7-6	.	TRBJ2-5	.	TGTGCCAGCAGCCGAAGTGTACGGGAGACCCAGTACTTC	CASSRSVRETQYF
TRBV6-1	few	TRBJ2-4	TRBD2	TGTGCCAGCACCGGAAGGACTAGCGGGGGAAACATTCAGTACTTC	CASTGRTSGGNIQYF
TRBV5-1	.	TRBJ1-1	.	TGCGCCAGCAGCCCGTGGATGGACAGACCGGGTGAAGCTTTCTTT	CASSPWMDRPGEAFF
TRBV7-2	.	TRBJ1-4	TRBD1	TGTGCCAGCAGCCGGGACAGGGTTAATGAAAAACTGTTTTTT	CASSRDRVNEKLFF
TRBV5-4	.	TRBJ2-7	TRBD1	TGTGCCAGCAGCTTGGGGGGACAGGGGTCCTACGAGCAGTACTTC	CASSLGGQGSYEQYF
TRBV20-1	.	TRBJ2-7	.	TGCAGTGCTAGGGACAGCACCTACGAGCAGTACTTC	CSARDSTYEQYF
TRBV9	.	TRBJ2-7	.	TGTGCCAGCAGCCCCCAGGGTCCGAGCTCCTACGAGCAGTACTTC	CASSPQGPSSYEQYF
TRBV28	.	TRBJ2-3	TRBD2	TGTGCCAGCAGTTTATGGCGGGGGGGCCGGGCAGATACGCAGTATTTT	CASSLWRGGRADTQYF
TRBV5-1	.	TRBJ1-1	.	TGCGCCAGCAGCGGGGGGGGCTTTGGCAGGAGAAACACTGAAGCTTTCTTT	CASSGGGFGRRNTEAFF
TRBV18	.	TRBJ2-5	TRBD2	TGTGCCAGCTCACTGCGACTGGTAGCGGGGACGCCAGAGACCCAGTACTTC	CASSLRLVAGTPETQYF
TRBV30	many	TRBJ1-5	.	TGTGCCTGGAGTGTACAGGGAAATCAGCCCCAGCATTTT	CAWSVQGNQPQHF
TRBV4-3	few	TRBJ2-1	TRBD1	TGCGCCAGCAGCCAATGGGACAGCTCCTACAATGAGCAGTTCTTC	CASSQWDSSYNEQFF
TRBV5-1	many	TRBJ1-3	.	TGCGCCAGCAGCTTGCCCCCACAGGGTACAACTGGAAACACCATATATTTT	CASSLPPQGTTGNTIYF
TRBV5-1	few	TRBJ1-1	.	TGCGCCAGCAGCTTGCTCAGCAACACTGAAGCTTTCTTT	CASSLLSNTEAFF
TRBV15	.	TRBJ2-7	TRBD1	TGTGCCAGCCGGGACAGGAGCAACGAGCAGTACTTC	CASRDRSNEQYF
TRBV20-1	few	TRBJ2-1	TRBD2	TGCAGTGTTCCCGGGACTAGTGATTACAATGAGCAGTTCTTC	CSVPGTSDYNEQFF
TRBV7-6	.	TRBJ1-1	.	TGTGCCAGCAGCACGGGCCGGATGTCTGAAGCTTTCTTT	CASSTGRMSEAFF
TRBV7-3	many	TRBJ1-5	.	TGTGCCAGCAGACCAACAGGCCGAGGGCAGCCCCAGCATTTT	CASRPTGRGQPQHF
TRBV4-1	.	TRBJ1-6	.	TGCGCCAGCAGCCAAGAATGGCAAACGGCCCTCCACTTT	CASSQEWQTALHF
TRBV5-4	.	TRBJ2-1	TRBD2	TGTGCCAGCAGGGTAAGACTAGCACTGGGCAATGAGCAGTTCTTC	CASRVRLALGNEQFF
TRBV5-1	.	TRBJ2-6	.	TGCGCCAGCAGCCTCGGGACAATTGGGGCCAACGTCCTGACTTTC	CASSLGTIGANVLTF
TRBV7-2	.	TRBJ2-1	.	TGTGCCAGCAGCTTAGCGGTCGGATCCAGCTCCTACAATGAGCAGTTCTTC	CASSLAVGSSSYNEQFF
TRBV18	.	TRBJ2-7	.	TGTGCCAGCTCACCACGTCTCTACGAGCAGTACTTC	CASSPRLYEQYF
TRBV10-3	few	TRBJ2-5	TRBD1	TGTGCCATCAGTAAGGGACAGCAAGAGACCCAGTACTTC	CAISKGQQETQYF
TRBV5-4	.	TRBJ2-1	.	TGTGCCAGCAGCTTATCAATCTCAGGGTATGAGCAGTTCTTC	CASSLSISGYEQFF
TRBV7-2	.	TRBJ2-7	.	TGTGCCAGCAGCTTGAGGGTGGCCCCAATCTACGAGCAGTACTTC	CASSLRVAPIYEQYF